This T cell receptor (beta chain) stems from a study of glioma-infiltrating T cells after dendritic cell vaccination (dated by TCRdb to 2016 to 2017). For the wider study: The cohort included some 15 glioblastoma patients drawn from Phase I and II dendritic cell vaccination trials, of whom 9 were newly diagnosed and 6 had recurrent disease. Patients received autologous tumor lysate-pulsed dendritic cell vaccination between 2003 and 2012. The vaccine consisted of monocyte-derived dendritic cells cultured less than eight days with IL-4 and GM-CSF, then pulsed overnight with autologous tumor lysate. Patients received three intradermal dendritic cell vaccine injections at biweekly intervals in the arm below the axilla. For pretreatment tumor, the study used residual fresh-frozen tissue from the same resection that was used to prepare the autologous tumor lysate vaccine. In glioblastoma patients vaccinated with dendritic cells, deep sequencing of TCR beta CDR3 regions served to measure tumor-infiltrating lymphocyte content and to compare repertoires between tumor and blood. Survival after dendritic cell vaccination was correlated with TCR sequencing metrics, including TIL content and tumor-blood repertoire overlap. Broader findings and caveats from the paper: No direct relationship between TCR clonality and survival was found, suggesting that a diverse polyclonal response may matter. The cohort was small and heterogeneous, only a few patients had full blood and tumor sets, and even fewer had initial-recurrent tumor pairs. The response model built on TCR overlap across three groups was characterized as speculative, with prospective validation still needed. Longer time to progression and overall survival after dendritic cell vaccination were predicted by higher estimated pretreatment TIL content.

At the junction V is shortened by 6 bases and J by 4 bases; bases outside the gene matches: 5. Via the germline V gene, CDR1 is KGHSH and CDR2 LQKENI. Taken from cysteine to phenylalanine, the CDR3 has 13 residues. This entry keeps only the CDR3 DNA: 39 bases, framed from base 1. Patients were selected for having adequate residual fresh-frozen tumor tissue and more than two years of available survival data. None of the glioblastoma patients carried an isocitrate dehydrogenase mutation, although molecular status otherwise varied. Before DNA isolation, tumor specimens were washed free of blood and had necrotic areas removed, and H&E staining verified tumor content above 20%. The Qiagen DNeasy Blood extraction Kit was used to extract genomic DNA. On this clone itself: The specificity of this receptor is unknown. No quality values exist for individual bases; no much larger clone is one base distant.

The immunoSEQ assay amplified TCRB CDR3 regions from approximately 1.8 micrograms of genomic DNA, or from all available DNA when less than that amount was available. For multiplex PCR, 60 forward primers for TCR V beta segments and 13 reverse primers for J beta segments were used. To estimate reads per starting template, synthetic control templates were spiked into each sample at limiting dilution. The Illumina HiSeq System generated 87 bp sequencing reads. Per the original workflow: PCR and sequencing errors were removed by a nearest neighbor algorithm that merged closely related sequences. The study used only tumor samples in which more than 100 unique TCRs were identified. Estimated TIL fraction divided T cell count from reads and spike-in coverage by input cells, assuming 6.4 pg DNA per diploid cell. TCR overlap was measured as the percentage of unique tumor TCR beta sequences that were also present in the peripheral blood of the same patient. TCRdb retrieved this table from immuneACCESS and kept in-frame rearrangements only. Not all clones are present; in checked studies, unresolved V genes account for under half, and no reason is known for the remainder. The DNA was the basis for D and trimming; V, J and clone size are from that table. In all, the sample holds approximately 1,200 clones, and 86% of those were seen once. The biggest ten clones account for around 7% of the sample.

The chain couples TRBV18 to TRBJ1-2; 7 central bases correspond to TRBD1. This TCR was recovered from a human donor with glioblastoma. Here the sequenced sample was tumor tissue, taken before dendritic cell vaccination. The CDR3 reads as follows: CASSGDSTYGYTF. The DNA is TGTGCCAGCTCGGGGGACAGCACCTATGGCTACACCTTC.